This passage covers 14 T cell receptor beta chains from one sample sequenced in a study of OX40 agonist ivuxolimab in advanced cancers. The table came from immunoSEQ multiplex PCR; TCRdb's copy has only in-frame clones and leaves some out. The profile shows 60,000 to 75,000 clones, 85% to 90% of them singletons. The specimen comprised CD4+ or CD8+ T cells sorted from blood, sampled in a trial of the OX40 agonist ivuxolimab. Every receptor here comes from an adult with an advanced solid tumor such as melanoma, head and neck, liver or kidney cancer.

The chain carries TRBV18 and TRBJ1-5; D remains unclear. Germline V gene data show CDR1 as KGHSH and CDR2 as LQKENI. V lost 2 bases and J lost 5, with 16 bases in between. The CDR3 extends over 16 amino acids. CDR3: CASSPSGFVGDQPQHF. CDR3 sequence (DNA): TGTGCCAGCTCACCATCAGGATTCGTGGGAGATCAGCCCCAGCATTTT.

The rearrangement links TRBV28 to TRBJ2-7; 12 positions agree with TRBD1. This CDR3 comprises 14 residues. The germline V gene has CDR1 MDHEN and CDR2 SYDVKM. V dropped 6 bases and J dropped 7; count of bases not matched to a gene: 7. CDR3 region: CASRGTGGNPEQYF. In nucleotides, the CDR3 is TGTGCCAGCAGAGGGACAGGGGGCAACCCTGAGCAGTACTTC.

As for this clone: A junction boundary mismatches the germline segment, possibly from a read error. This chain connects TRBV18 to TRBJ1-4; tentatively, D is TRBD1 (5 bases). The CDR3 has 14 residues. The V gene's germline CDR1 is KGHSH and CDR2 LQKENI. The DNA of the CDR3 is TGTGCCAGCGCACCGACCCAGGGCTCGGGAAAACTGTTTTTT. It specifies CASAPTQGSGKLFF.

This clone was seen once. The chain links TRBV5-1 to TRBJ2-7, with 7 bases identical to TRBD2. The CDR3 is 14 residues long. The V segment lost 3 bases and the J segment 2 bases; nucleotides outside the gene matches: 5. Germline V lookup: CDR1 SGHRS, CDR2 YFSETQ. This chain's CDR3 is CASSSIGLAYEQYF. The DNA of the CDR3 is TGCGCCAGCAGCTCCATTGGACTAGCCTACGAGCAGTACTTC. Full variable domain (remainder filled in from reference TRBV5-1 and TRBJ2-7): KAGVTQTPRYLIKTRGQQVTLSCSPISGHRSVSWYQQTPGQGLQFLFEYFSETQRNKGNFPGRFSGRQFSNSRSEMNVSTLELGDSALYLCASSSIGLAYEQYFGPGTRLTVT.

The CDR3 region is CASSRTTFSNQPQHF. CDR3 nucleotides: TGTGCCAGTAGTCGGACAACTTTTAGCAATCAGCCCCAGCATTTT. This chain connects TRBV19 to TRBJ1-5; possible D gene TRBD1, 5 bases. Trimming shortened V by 5 bases and J by 0 bases, and 11 bases separated the two germline ends. CDR1 and CDR2 (germline): LNHDA, SQIVND (reference sequence). The CDR3 spans 15 residues.

This chain connects TRBV10-3 to TRBJ1-1; 8 bases align to TRBD1. From germline, CDR1 is ENHRY and CDR2 SYGVKD. Losses at the gene ends were 4 bases for V and 3 bases for J; bases not matched to a gene: 13. The CDR3 loop spans 17 amino acids. CDR3 in DNA: TGTGCCATCAGTGGGGCAGGGGGCATAATTCGAGACACTGAAGCTTTCTTT. Translating it yields CAISGAGGIIRDTEAFF.

This chain connects TRBV6-6 to TRBJ1-2; no clear D gene. Trimming left V 4 bases short and J 0 bases short, with 12 bases between. CDR1 MNHNY and CDR2 SVGAGI come from the germline V gene (reference sequence). The CDR3 spans 15 residues. CDR3 amino acids: CASSSPAEANYGYTF. The CDR3 DNA reads as TGTGCCAGCAGTTCCCCGGCAGAAGCTAACTATGGCTACACCTTC.

The chain is built from TRBV5-1 and TRBJ1-3, with D hard to call. Trimming left V 4 bases short and J 0 bases short, with 8 bases between. CDR3 length: 14 amino acids. Germline assignment: CDR1 SGHRS and CDR2 YFSETQ. The CDR3 loop is CASSPDNSGNTIYF. The CDR3 DNA reads TGCGCCAGCAGCCCAGACAACTCTGGAAACACCATATATTTT.

This chain joins TRBV18 and TRBJ2-5; D gene ambiguous. In germline, CDR1 is KGHSH, CDR2 LQKENI. This CDR3 has 12 residues. Trimming cost V 3 bases and J 3 bases, with 5 bases left between them. For the CDR3, the DNA is TGTGCCAGCTCACCGGCAGAAGAGACCCAGTACTTC. Protein sequence: CASSPAEETQYF. Filled out from reference TRBV18 and TRBJ2-5, the complete variable domain reads NAGVMQNPRHLVRRRGQEARLRCSPMKGHSHVYWYRQLPEEGLKFMVYLQKENIIDESGMPKERFSAEFPKEGPSILRIQQVVRGDSAAYFCASSPAEETQYFGPGTRLLVL.

The chain joins TRBV6-1 to TRBJ2-7; D may be TRBD1 (6 bases). Trimming cost V 5 bases and J 6 bases, with 20 bases left between them. The germline V gene encodes CDR1 MNHNS and CDR2 SASEGT. There are 15 residues in the CDR3. The chain's CDR3 is CASSPPSGQPGEQYF. CDR3 DNA: TGTGCCAGCAGTCCCCCCTCGGGACAACCCGGCGAGCAGTACTTC.

The chain is built from TRBV7-2 and TRBJ1-2; TRBD1 matches 9 bases. CDR1 is SGHTA and CDR2 is FQGNSA in the germline V gene. V was clipped by 4 bases and J by 8 bases; unmatched bases: 8. The CDR3 sequence is 14 residues long. CDR3 DNA sequence: TGTGCCAGCAGCTCCACATCGGGGACAGGGGGCTACACCTTC. Translation: CASSSTSGTGGYTF.

V and J are TRBV19 and TRBJ2-5; D may be TRBD1 (6 bases). The germline CDR1 and CDR2 sequences are LNHDA and SQIVND (reference sequence). V dropped 6 bases and J dropped 5 bases, with 16 bases sitting between them. The CDR3 is 14 residues long. This CDR3 is CASRRRGEGETQYF. The CDR3 DNA is TGTGCCAGTAGACGCAGGGGCGAGGGGGAGACCCAGTACTTC.

This sequence joins TRBV2 and TRBJ2-3, with D tentatively TRBD1 or TRBD2 (5 bases each). Trimming removed 6 bases from V and 2 bases from J, with 24 bases in between. The CDR3 has 18 residues. The germline V gene encodes CDR1 SNHLY and CDR2 FYNNEI. CDR3 sequence: CASSRVRLRGDTTDTQYF. The DNA of the CDR3 is TGTGCCAGCAGCCGAGTCCGACTGAGAGGGGATACCACAGATACGCAGTATTTT.

The gene calls are TRBV12-5 and TRBJ1-1; D unclear. Trimming shortened V by 2 bases and J by 6 bases, and 7 bases separated the two germline ends. The germline gives CDR1 LGHNT, CDR2 FRNRAP. CDR3 length: 12 amino acids. The CDR3 nucleotides read TGTGCTAGTGGTTTGAGCGGAGCTGAAGCTTTCTTT. It encodes CASGLSGAEAFF.